Shown below are 3 T cell receptor beta chains from a single sample sequenced in a study of CD8 T cells in Susac syndrome. The RNA input was roughly 0.45 to 1 ug, and it was reverse transcribed with random hexamers. TCRdb fed the immunoSEQ multiplex PCR reads into MiXCR, producing one record per CDR3 protein. This table holds around 140,000 distinct CDR3 sequences, around 94% found once. Material for sequencing was CD4+ T cells from PBMCs. The source of these receptors is a human donor in good health.

This clonotype occurred a few times. This sequence joins TRBV5-6 and TRBJ2-5, with 8 bases aligning to TRBD2. Germline V gene data show CDR1 as SGHDT and CDR2 as YYEEEE. V shed 3 bases and J 4 bases; nucleotides not matched to a gene: 2. CDR3 length: 13 amino acids. The CDR3 spells CASSSLAGETQYF. The CDR3 coding sequence is TGTGCCAGCAGCTCCCTAGCGGGAGAGACCCAGTACTTC.

CDR3 loop: CASSPGGTFDYGYTF. The CDR3 nucleotides are TGTGCCAGCAGCCCCGGTGGGACCTTTGACTATGGCTACACCTTC. The chain employs TRBV7-3 and TRBJ1-2; D may be TRBD1 (5 bases). The CDR3 contains 15 residues. Germline V gives CDR1 SGHTA, CDR2 FQGTGA. V was trimmed by 5 bases and J by 3 bases, leaving 16 bases between them.

The chain recombines TRBV27 with TRBJ2-7; 10 bases fit TRBD2. Germline V gives CDR1 MNHEY, CDR2 SMNVEV (reference sequence). The junction had 10 bases not matched to a gene; V was cut back by 3 bases and J by 5 bases. The CDR3 has 16 residues. The CDR3 spells CASSFPGGTSDHEQYF. For the CDR3, the DNA is TGTGCCAGCAGTTTCCCAGGTGGGACTAGCGACCACGAGCAGTACTTC.